Given below is one T cell receptor (beta chain) in context. Sequencing was performed with immunoSEQ multiplex PCR; in TCRdb, only in-frame clones are kept and a portion is missing. The data show hundreds of thousands of clones, with less than 80% seen just once and 1.8% held by the top ten. These data come from a study of shared clonotypes between healthy human individuals. Turning to the study itself: Each donor contributed plates that comprised three CD4 naive, three CD4 memory, two CD8 naive and one CD8 memory.

In the CD4+ fraction, cells were divided into CD45RA+ naive and CD45RA-negative memory subsets. The CDR3 contains 17 residues. Trimming cost V 1 base and J 2 bases, with 15 bases left between them. CDR1 and CDR2 from the germline V gene are SGHAT and FQNNGV. The sequenced material came from memory CD4+ T cells sorted from blood. Subset in this sample: CD45RA-negative fraction. The TCR comes from a woman aged 25 to 39 in good health. The chain is built from TRBV11-2 and TRBJ1-5; D call uncertain. CDR3 DNA: TGTGCCAGCAGCTTAGCCCCGGGCTCCTCTGGCAATCAGCCCCAGCATTTT. Translation gives CASSLAPGSSGNQPQHF.